This T cell receptor (beta chain) was sequenced during a study of CD8 T cells in Susac syndrome. Included as multiple sclerosis controls were treatment-naive patients who had stable or active relapsing-remitting disease. RNA totalling about 0.45 to 1 ug underwent reverse transcription with random hexamers. A single record per CDR3 protein comes from TCRdb applying MiXCR to the immunoSEQ multiplex PCR reads. The sample includes about 180,000 distinct CDR3 sequences, approximately 94% seen only once; the top ten take 0.093%. The CDR3 runs 15 residues. The ends were cut back, 2 bases at V and 1 base at J, with 9 bases in the middle. Germline V CDR1 and CDR2: SGDLS, YYNGEE.

Sequenced: CD4+ T cells from PBMCs. V gene TRBV9 combines with J gene TRBJ2-2; D is undetermined. This sequence originates from a human donor with multiple sclerosis. The CDR3 nucleotides read TGTGCCAGCAGCGTCGTAATCGGGAACACCGGGGAGCTGTTTTTT. It translates to CASSVVIGNTGELFF.